The 14 T cell receptor beta chains in this list originate from one sample, sequenced in a study of shared clonotypes between healthy human individuals. Libraries were prepared by immunoSEQ multiplex PCR; TCRdb keeps only in-frame clonotypes and omits some of them. The table lists over 2 million clones, 85% to 95% of them singletons. The sample taken for sequencing was naive CD4+ T cells sorted from blood. Stated subset: CD45RA+ positively selected. The source of these receptors is a young man in good health.

This chain joins TRBV28 and TRBJ2-7; TRBD1 is a possible D gene (6 bases). Trimming took off 4 bases at V and 2 bases at J, with 12 bases between the two ends. This CDR3 is built from 14 residues. Germline assignment: CDR1 MDHEN and CDR2 SYDVKM. The CDR3 protein is CASSSYRAAYEQYF. CDR3 in DNA: TGTGCCAGCAGTTCCTACAGGGCTGCCTACGAGCAGTACTTC.

Notes on this clone: Different DNA sequences within this sample yield the same CDR3. V gene TRBV11-3 combines with J gene TRBJ2-2, with D maybe TRBD1 (5 bases). Germline CDR1 reads SGHNT; CDR2 reads YENEEA. V was shortened by 0 bases and J by 6 bases, with 5 bases between the two germline ends. The CDR3 spans 13 residues. CDR3 nucleotide sequence: TGTGCCAGCAGCTTAGACAGGGCCGGGGAGCTGTTTTTT. This translates into CASSLDRAGELFF.

The J gene is TRBJ1-1, the V gene TRBV9; weak D call: TRBD1 (6 bases). This CDR3 has 16 residues. Germline V gene data show CDR1 as SGDLS and CDR2 as YYNGEE. V lost 8 bases and J lost 3, with 23 bases in between. The CDR3 is CASGDLRQVGDTEAFF. In nucleotides, the CDR3 is TGTGCCAGTGGGGACCTCAGACAGGTTGGTGACACTGAAGCTTTCTTT. Combining the CDR3 with reference TRBV9 and TRBJ1-1 gives the whole variable domain DSGVTQTPKHLITATGQRVTLRCSPRSGDLSVYWYQQSLDQGLQFLIQYYNGEERAKGNILERFSAQQFPDLHSELNLSSLELGDSALYFCASGDLRQVGDTEAFFGQGTRLTVV.

The rearrangement joins TRBV7-8 to TRBJ2-5; D tentatively reads TRBD1 or TRBD2 (6 bases each). Germline V gene sequence: CDR1 SGHVS, CDR2 FQNEAQ. This CDR3 has 15 residues. Trimming pared 5 bases from V and 4 bases from J, leaving 17 bases between. CDR3 sequence: CASSRGTQGSETQYF. The CDR3 DNA sequence: TGTGCCAGCAGCAGAGGGACTCAGGGGTCAGAGACCCAGTACTTC. Filled out from reference TRBV7-8 and TRBJ2-5, the complete variable domain reads GAGVSQSPRYKVAKRGQDVALRCDPISGHVSLFWYQQALGQGPEFLTYFQNEAQLDKSGLPSDRFFAERPEGSVSTLKIQRTQQEDSAVYLCASSRGTQGSETQYFGPGTRLLVL.

The V and J genes are TRBV30 and TRBJ1-1; D perhaps matches TRBD1 (6 bases). The CDR3 contains 13 residues. The V end was cut by 4 bases, the J end by 5 bases, with 14 bases between. CDR1 is GTSNPN, CDR2 SVGIG, per germline (reference sequence). Here the CDR3 DNA reads TGTGCCTGGACCCGGACAGTTAGGACTGAAGCTTTCTTT. Amino acid sequence: CAWTRTVRTEAFF.

This chain uses TRBV5-1 with TRBJ1-1, with TRBD1 as a possible D gene (5 bases). The CDR3 covers 15 residues. Germline loops: CDR1 SGHRS, CDR2 YFSETQ. Deletions cut 3 bases from V and 0 bases from J, with 12 bases between. As DNA, the CDR3 is TGCGCCAGCAGCTCCGCTAGGGGCCTGAACACTGAAGCTTTCTTT. It encodes CASSSARGLNTEAFF.

Only a few counts were recorded for this clone. This sequence joins TRBV5-1 and TRBJ2-7; 9 bases map to TRBD1. Per the germline V gene, CDR1 is SGHRS and CDR2 is YFSETQ. The CDR3 consists of 13 residues. V was pared by 4 bases and J by 5 bases, with 4 bases of the junction left unmatched. The CDR3 spells CASSGQGSHEQYF. The CDR3 bases are TGCGCCAGCAGCGGACAGGGGTCCCACGAGCAGTACTTC.

The chain is built from TRBV28 and TRBJ2-1; 8 bases fit TRBD1. CDR1 is MDHEN, CDR2 SYDVKM, per germline. CDR3 length equals 14 residues. V gave up 6 bases and J gave up 2 bases; unmatched junction bases: 3. CDR3 coding DNA: TGTGCCAGCAGGACAGGGGCCCCCTACAATGAGCAGTTCTTC. Protein sequence: CASRTGAPYNEQFF.

This clone was seen a handful of times. The V call is TRBV6-1, the J call TRBJ1-2, with D hard to call. V lost 0 bases to trimming and J lost 4 bases, with 15 bases between them. CDR1 and CDR2 (germline): MNHNS, SASEGT. The CDR3 runs 16 residues. The chain's CDR3 is CASSEAHLIAGYGYTF. The DNA of the CDR3 is TGTGCCAGCAGTGAAGCGCACCTTATCGCAGGCTATGGCTACACCTTC.

The chain links TRBV9 to TRBJ1-5, with D possibly being TRBD1 (5 bases). The CDR3 has 14 amino acids. The V end lost 4 bases, the J end lost 5 bases, and 13 bases lay between the germline ends. Germline CDR1 is SGDLS and CDR2 is YYNGEE. The chain's CDR3 is CASSPVGGDQPQHF. DNA for the CDR3: TGTGCCAGCAGCCCGGTGGGGGGTGATCAGCCCCAGCATTTT.

The chain uses TRBV10-3 and TRBJ2-1; 10 bases are a match to TRBD2. Per the germline V gene, CDR1 is ENHRY and CDR2 is SYGVKD. V was clipped by 4 bases and J by 6 bases; unmatched bases: 12. This CDR3 contains 17 residues. The CDR3 loop is CAISAPKAGGGSNEQFF. For the CDR3, the DNA is TGTGCCATCAGTGCCCCCAAAGCGGGAGGGGGATCCAATGAGCAGTTCTTC.

This sequence joins TRBV18 and TRBJ1-2, with 7 bases aligning to TRBD1. CDR3 size: 15 residues. The germline gives CDR1 KGHSH, CDR2 LQKENI. V trimming: 3 bases; J trimming: 4 bases; junction bases outside the gene matches: 8. The CDR3, as DNA: TGTGCCAGCTCACCCCGGGACAGAGATCTCTATGGCTACACCTTC. Protein: CASSPRDRDLYGYTF.

Of note for this clone: Other DNA sequences of this sample code for an identical CDR3. The V gene is TRBV4-1, the J gene TRBJ2-7; 10 bases agree with TRBD1. Germline V gene data show CDR1 as MGHRA and CDR2 as YSYEKL. The length of the CDR3 is 15 residues. Trimming removed 2 bases from V and 3 bases from J; junction bases left unmatched: 4. The DNA of the CDR3 is TGCGCCAGCAGCCAACCGGGACAGGGGATCTACGAGCAGTACTTC. Translated, it gives CASSQPGQGIYEQYF.

This chain uses TRBV27 with TRBJ2-7; the D is unclear. V was trimmed by 1 base and J by 3 bases, leaving 13 bases between them. CDR3 length equals 15 residues. Germline V CDR1 and CDR2: MNHEY, SMNVEV (reference sequence). CDR3: CASSLFGLGNYEQYF. As DNA, the CDR3 is TGTGCCAGCAGTTTATTCGGTCTTGGCAACTACGAGCAGTACTTC.